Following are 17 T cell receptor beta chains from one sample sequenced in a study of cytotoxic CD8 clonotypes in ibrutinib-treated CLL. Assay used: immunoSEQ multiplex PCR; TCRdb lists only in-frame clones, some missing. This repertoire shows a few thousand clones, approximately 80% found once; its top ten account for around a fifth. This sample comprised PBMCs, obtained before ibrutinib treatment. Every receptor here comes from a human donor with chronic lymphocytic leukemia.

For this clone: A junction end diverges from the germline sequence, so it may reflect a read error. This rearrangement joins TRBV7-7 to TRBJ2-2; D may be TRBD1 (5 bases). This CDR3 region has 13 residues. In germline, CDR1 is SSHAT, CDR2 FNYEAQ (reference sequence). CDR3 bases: TGTGCTAGCAGCCCCTGGGGCTCCGGGGAGCTGTTTTTT. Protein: CASSPWGSGELFF.

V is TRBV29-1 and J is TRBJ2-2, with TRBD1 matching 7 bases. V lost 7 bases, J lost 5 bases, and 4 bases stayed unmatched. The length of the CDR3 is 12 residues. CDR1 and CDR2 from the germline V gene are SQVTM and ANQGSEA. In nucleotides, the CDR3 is TGCAGCGAGGGGACAGTTACCGGGGAGCTGTTTTTT. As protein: CSEGTVTGELFF.

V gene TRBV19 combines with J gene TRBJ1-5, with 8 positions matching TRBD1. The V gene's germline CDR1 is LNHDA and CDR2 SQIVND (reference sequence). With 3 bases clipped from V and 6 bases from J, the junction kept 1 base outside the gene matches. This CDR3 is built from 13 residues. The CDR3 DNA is TGTGCCAGTAGTATCAGGGGGCGTCAGCCCCAGCATTTT. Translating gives CASSIRGRQPQHF. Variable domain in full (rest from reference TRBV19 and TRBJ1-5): DGGITQSPKYLFRKEGQNVTLSCEQNLNHDAMYWYRQDPGQGLRLIYYSQIVNDFQKGDIAEGYSVSREKKESFPLTVTSAQKNPTAFYLCASSIRGRQPQHFGDGTRLSIL.

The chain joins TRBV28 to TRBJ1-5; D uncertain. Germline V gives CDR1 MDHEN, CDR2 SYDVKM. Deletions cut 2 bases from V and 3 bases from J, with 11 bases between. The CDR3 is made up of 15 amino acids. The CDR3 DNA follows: TGTGCCAGCAGTTTACAGAATAGCTACAATCAGCCCCAGCATTTT. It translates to CASSLQNSYNQPQHF.

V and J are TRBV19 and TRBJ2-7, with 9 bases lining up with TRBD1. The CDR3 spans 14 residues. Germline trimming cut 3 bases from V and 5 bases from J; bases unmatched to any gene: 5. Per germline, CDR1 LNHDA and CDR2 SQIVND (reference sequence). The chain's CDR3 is CASSMWDREHEQYF. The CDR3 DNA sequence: TGTGCCAGTAGTATGTGGGACAGGGAGCACGAGCAGTACTTC.

The chain's CDR3 is CASTLAGGTDTQYF. CDR3 coding DNA: TGTGCCAGCACCCTAGCGGGAGGAACAGATACGCAGTATTTT. The gene calls are TRBV6-1 and TRBJ2-3; TRBD2 matches at 11 bases. With 7 bases clipped from V and 3 bases from J, the junction kept 3 bases outside the gene matches. Germline-derived CDR1 and CDR2 are MNHNS and SASEGT. The CDR3 is 14 amino acids.

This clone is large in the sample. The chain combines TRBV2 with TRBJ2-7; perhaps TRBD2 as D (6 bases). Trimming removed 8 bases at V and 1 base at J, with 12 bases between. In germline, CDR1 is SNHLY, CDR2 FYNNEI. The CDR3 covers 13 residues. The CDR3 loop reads CASLWGVSYEQYF. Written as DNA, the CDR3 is TGTGCCAGCCTCTGGGGGGTTTCCTACGAGCAGTACTTC.

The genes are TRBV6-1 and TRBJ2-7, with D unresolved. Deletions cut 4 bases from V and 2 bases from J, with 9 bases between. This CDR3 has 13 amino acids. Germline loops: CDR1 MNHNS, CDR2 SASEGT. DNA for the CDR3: TGTGCCAGCAGTGTTATCGGAGCCTACGAGCAGTACTTC. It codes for CASSVIGAYEQYF.

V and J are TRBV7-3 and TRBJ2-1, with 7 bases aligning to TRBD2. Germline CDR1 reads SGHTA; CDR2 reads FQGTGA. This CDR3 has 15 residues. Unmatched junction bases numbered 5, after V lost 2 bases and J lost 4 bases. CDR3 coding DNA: TGTGCCAGCAGCTTAGGTCTAGCGGTATACAATGAGCAGTTCTTC. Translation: CASSLGLAVYNEQFF.

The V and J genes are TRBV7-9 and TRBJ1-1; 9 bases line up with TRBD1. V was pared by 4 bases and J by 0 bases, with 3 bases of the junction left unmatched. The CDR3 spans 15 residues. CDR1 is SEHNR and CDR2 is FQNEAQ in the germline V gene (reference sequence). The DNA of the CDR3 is TGTGCCAGCAGCTCGGGACAGGGCATGAACACTGAAGCTTTCTTT. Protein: CASSSGQGMNTEAFF.

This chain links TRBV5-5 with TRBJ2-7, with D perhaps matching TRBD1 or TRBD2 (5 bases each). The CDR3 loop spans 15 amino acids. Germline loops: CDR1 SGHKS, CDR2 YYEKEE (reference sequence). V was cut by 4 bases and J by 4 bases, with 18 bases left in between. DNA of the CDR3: TGTGCCAGCAGCCGGAGTGGTGGGGGTGTTTACGAGCAGTACTTC. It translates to CASSRSGGGVYEQYF.

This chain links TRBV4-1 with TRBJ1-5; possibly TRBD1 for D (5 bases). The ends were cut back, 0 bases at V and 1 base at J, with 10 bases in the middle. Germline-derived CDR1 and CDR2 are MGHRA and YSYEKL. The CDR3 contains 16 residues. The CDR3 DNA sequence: TGCGCCAGCAGCCAAGATATGGGGGAGAGCAATCAGCCCCAGCATTTT. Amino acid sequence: CASSQDMGESNQPQHF.

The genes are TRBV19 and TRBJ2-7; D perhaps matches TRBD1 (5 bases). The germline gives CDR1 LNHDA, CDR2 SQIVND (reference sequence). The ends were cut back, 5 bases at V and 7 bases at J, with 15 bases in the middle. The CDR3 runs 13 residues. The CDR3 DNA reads TGTGCCAGTAGTCCGACAGACCTTTTTGAGCAGTACTTC. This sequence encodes CASSPTDLFEQYF. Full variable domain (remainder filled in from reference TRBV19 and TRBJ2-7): DGGITQSPKYLFRKEGQNVTLSCEQNLNHDAMYWYRQDPGQGLRLIYYSQIVNDFQKGDIAEGYSVSREKKESFPLTVTSAQKNPTAFYLCASSPTDLFEQYFGPGTRLTVT.

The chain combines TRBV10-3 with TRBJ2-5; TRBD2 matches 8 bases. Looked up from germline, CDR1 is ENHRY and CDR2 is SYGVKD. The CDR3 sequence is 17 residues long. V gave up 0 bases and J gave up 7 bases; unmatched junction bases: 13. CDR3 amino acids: CAISESVSGAGVGTQYF. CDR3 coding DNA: TGTGCCATCAGTGAGTCAGTTAGCGGGGCTGGGGTCGGGACCCAGTACTTC.

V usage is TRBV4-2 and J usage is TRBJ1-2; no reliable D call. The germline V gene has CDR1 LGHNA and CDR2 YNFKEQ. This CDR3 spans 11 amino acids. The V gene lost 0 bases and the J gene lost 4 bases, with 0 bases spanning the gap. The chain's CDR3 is CASSQDYGYTF. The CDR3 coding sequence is TGTGCCAGCAGCCAAGACTATGGCTACACCTTC.

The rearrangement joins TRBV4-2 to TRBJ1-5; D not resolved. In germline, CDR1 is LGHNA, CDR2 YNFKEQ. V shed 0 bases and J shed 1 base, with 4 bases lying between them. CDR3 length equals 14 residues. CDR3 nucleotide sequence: TGTGCCAGCAGCCAAGACCAGAGCAATCAGCCCCAGCATTTT. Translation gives CASSQDQSNQPQHF.

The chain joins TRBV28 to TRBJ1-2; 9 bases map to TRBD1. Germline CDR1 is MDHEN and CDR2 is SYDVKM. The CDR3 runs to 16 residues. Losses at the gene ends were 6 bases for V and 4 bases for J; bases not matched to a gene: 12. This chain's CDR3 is CASRSPGQGKGYGYTF. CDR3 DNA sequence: TGTGCCAGCAGATCCCCGGGACAGGGAAAGGGCTATGGCTACACCTTC.